The present T cell receptor beta chain was sequenced within a study of blood T cell repertoires in COVID-19. Per the authors' pipeline: Amplification with reference gene primers provided the estimates of nucleated cell counts. The data were produced by immunoSEQ multiplex PCR, yet TCRdb's version contains in-frame clones alone and is incomplete. V, J and clone size are those of that table, while D and trimming were read from the DNA. The sample shows 40,000 to 45,000 clones, about nine tenths of them seen only once. The TCR sequence derives from a human donor in a cohort sampled during active COVID-19. The sample was peripheral blood.

CDR3: CASSSGSGTSGRGEQFF. The CDR3 DNA follows: TGCGCCAGCAGCTCGGGGTCCGGGACTAGCGGGAGAGGTGAGCAGTTCTTC. The gene calls are TRBV4-1 and TRBJ2-1; TRBD2 matches 14 bases. The CDR3 totals 17 residues. Germline CDR1 MGHRA, CDR2 YSYEKL. V shed 5 bases and J 9 bases; nucleotides not matched to a gene: 12.